There are a few counts of the clone carrying this T cell receptor (beta chain). As yet, its antigen is unknown. The sample has other DNA sequences that encode this CDR3 too. This specimen comes from a study of T cell repertoires in ileal Crohn's disease. Study-level background: Thiopurines (about ten) or anti-TNF agents (roughly 18) were given postoperatively to about half. The M6 sample came from neoterminal ileum during colonoscopy after surgery.

Each sample's TCRB immunosequencing used around 510 nanograms of biopsy DNA. The data were produced by immunoSEQ multiplex PCR, yet TCRdb's version contains in-frame clones alone and is incomplete. Seen here are some 11,000 clones, around 77% observed once, and the top ten hold approximately 8%. This sample's time point: neoterminal ileum biopsy at postoperative endoscopy, about 6 months after surgery. The CDR3 is made up of 14 amino acids. Per germline, CDR1 LNHDA and CDR2 SQIVND (reference sequence). With V trimmed by 4 bases and J by 5 bases, 7 bases remained unmatched. General study results and limits: Endoscopic recurrence occurred in every patient whose clonality exceeded 26.8%.

Sequencing used ileal tissue. The receptor was isolated from an adult with Crohn's disease. This sequence joins TRBV19 and TRBJ1-1, with 7 positions matching TRBD1. CDR3 coding DNA: TGTGCCAGTAGTACCTACAGGGGACGGACTGAAGCTTTCTTT. Translation: CASSTYRGRTEAFF.